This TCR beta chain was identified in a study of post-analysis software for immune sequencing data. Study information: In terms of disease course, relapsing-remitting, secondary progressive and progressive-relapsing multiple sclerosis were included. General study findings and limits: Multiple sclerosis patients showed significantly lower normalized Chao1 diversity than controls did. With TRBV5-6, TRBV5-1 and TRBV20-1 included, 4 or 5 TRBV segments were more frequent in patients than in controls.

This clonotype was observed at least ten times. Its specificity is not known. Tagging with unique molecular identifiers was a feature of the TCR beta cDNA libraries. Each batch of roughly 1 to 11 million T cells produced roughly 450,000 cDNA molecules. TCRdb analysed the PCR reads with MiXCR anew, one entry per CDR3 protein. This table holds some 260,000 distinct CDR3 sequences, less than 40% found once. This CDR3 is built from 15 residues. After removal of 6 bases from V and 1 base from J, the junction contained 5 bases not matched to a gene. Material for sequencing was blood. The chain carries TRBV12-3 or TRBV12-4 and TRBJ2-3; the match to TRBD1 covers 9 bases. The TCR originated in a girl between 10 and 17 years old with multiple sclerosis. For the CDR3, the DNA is TGTGCCAGCAGGCAGGACAGGGGAGGCACAGATACGCAGTATTTT. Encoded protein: CASRQDRGGTDTQYF.